These 21 T cell receptor beta chains came from one sample sequenced in a study of blood T cell repertoires in COVID-19. Assay used: immunoSEQ multiplex PCR; TCRdb lists only in-frame clones, some missing. The sample gives over 200,000 clones, about 90% of which show up once; less than 15% is in the top ten. Sequenced input: PBMCs or T cells enriched from blood (not recorded which). The receptors come from a man under 40 who had been exposed to COVID-19.

This clone came up a few times. This sample includes further DNA sequences coding for the same CDR3. This rearrangement joins TRBV3-1 (or the pseudogene TRBV3-2) to TRBJ1-1; no reliable D call. The V gene lost 3 bases and the J gene lost 4 bases, with 6 bases spanning the gap. In germline, CDR1 is LGHDT, CDR2 YNNKEL (reference sequence). The CDR3 loop spans 12 amino acids. CDR3 DNA: TGTGCCAGCAGCCATGGAGGCACTGAAGCTTTCTTT. The encoded protein is CASSHGGTEAFF.

This chain joins TRBV18 and TRBJ1-2; TRBD1 aligns across 8 bases. CDR1 KGHSH and CDR2 LQKENI come from the germline V gene. The length of the CDR3 is 17 residues. Trimming cost V 0 bases and J 3 bases; bases outside gene matches: 9. The chain's CDR3 is CASSPPGWAGGDYGYTF. Here the CDR3 DNA reads TGTGCCAGCTCACCACCGGGGTGGGCAGGGGGCGACTATGGCTACACCTTC.

The V gene is TRBV11-2, the J gene TRBJ2-1; 8 positions match TRBD2. Per germline, CDR1 SGHAT and CDR2 FQNNGV. The CDR3 is 16 residues long. The trim removed 6 bases at V and 9 bases at J, leaving 16 bases unmatched. CDR3 DNA sequence: TGTGCCAGCAGAACCCCGGGGGGGTCGGTTGTGGGTGAGCAGTTCTTC. Translation: CASRTPGGSVVGEQFF.

The chain is built from TRBV7-7 and TRBJ2-5; the match to TRBD2 covers 7 bases. The V segment lost 3 bases and the J segment 4 bases; nucleotides outside the gene matches: 8. Germline CDR1 SSHAT, CDR2 FNYEAQ (reference sequence). The CDR3 length is 15 residues. The CDR3 nucleotides are TGTGCCAGCAGCTTCGGGCCCTGGGGGGGAGAGACCCAGTACTTC. This gives the protein CASSFGPWGGETQYF.

The chain carries TRBV5-1 and TRBJ2-5; 7 nucleotides match TRBD2. The J segment lost 7 bases and the V segment lost 6 bases, leaving 15 bases of the junction unmatched. Germline values: CDR1 SGHRS, CDR2 YFSETQ. The CDR3 runs 15 residues. CDR3 loop: CASTSGLLEGGTQYF. CDR3 nucleotide sequence: TGCGCCAGCACCTCGGGACTACTGGAGGGTGGGACCCAGTACTTC. Using reference TRBV5-1 and TRBJ2-5 for the parts outside the CDR3, the full variable domain is KAGVTQTPRYLIKTRGQQVTLSCSPISGHRSVSWYQQTPGQGLQFLFEYFSETQRNKGNFPGRFSGRQFSNSRSEMNVSTLELGDSALYLCASTSGLLEGGTQYFGPGTRLLVL.

This clone occurred once. J is TRBJ2-3 and V is TRBV10-3, with D perhaps matching TRBD2 (7 bases). This CDR3 is 15 amino acids long. V was shortened by 10 bases and J by 2 bases, with 19 bases between the two germline ends. The germline CDR1 and CDR2 sequences are ENHRY and SYGVKD. CDR3 DNA sequence: TGTGCCACCCTCGTGAGGGGGGGAAACACAGATACGCAGTATTTT. It translates to CATLVRGGNTDTQYF.

The V gene is TRBV2, the J gene TRBJ1-2; the D gene is possibly TRBD1 (6 bases). With 6 bases removed from V and 8 bases from J, the gap between germline ends came to 16 bases. CDR3 size: 13 residues. CDR1 is SNHLY, CDR2 FYNNEI, per germline. CDR3 residues: CASSVSGVSGYTF. The CDR3 DNA sequence: TGTGCCAGCAGCGTCTCAGGGGTTAGCGGCTACACCTTC. The variable domain in full, with the rest retrieved from reference TRBV2 and TRBJ1-2, is EPEVTQTPSHQVTQMGQEVILRCVPISNHLYFYWYRQILGQKVEFLVSFYNNEISEKSEIFDDQFSVERPDGSNFTLKIRSTKLEDSAMYFCASSVSGVSGYTFGSGTRLTVV.

V usage is TRBV24-1 and J usage is TRBJ1-5; 9 nucleotides align to TRBD1. Germline CDR1 KGHDR, CDR2 SFDVKD. The CDR3 loop spans 14 amino acids. J was trimmed by 4 bases and V by 7 bases; bases with no gene match: 4. The CDR3, as DNA: TGTGCCACCAGCGCCGGGACAGGGAATCAGCCCCAGCATTTT. Translated, it gives CATSAGTGNQPQHF.

The chain combines TRBV18 with TRBJ2-2; D gene ambiguous. Germline assignment: CDR1 KGHSH and CDR2 LQKENI. The V end was cut by 3 bases, the J end by 4 bases, with 6 bases between. CDR3 length: 13 amino acids. The CDR3 region is CASSPGTTGELFF. The CDR3 DNA follows: TGTGCCAGCTCACCGGGCACCACCGGGGAGCTGTTTTTT. The full variable domain, in which reference TRBV18 and TRBJ2-2 provide the parts outside the CDR3, is NAGVMQNPRHLVRRRGQEARLRCSPMKGHSHVYWYRQLPEEGLKFMVYLQKENIIDESGMPKERFSAEFPKEGPSILRIQQVVRGDSAAYFCASSPGTTGELFFGEGSRLTVL.

The chain is built from TRBV5-4 and TRBJ1-3, with 9 bases lining up with TRBD1. Germline CDR1 reads SGHNT; CDR2 reads YYREEE (reference sequence). This CDR3 is 19 amino acids long. Germline trimming cut 4 bases from V and 4 bases from J; bases unmatched to any gene: 18. CDR3: CASSPHTGGGYVPGNTIYF. CDR3 nucleotide sequence: TGTGCCAGCAGCCCGCACACAGGGGGCGGATATGTACCCGGAAACACCATATATTTT.

The chain joins TRBV27 to TRBJ2-7; D is possibly TRBD1 (6 bases). This CDR3 spans 15 amino acids. Trimming left V 10 bases short and J 3 bases short, with 22 bases between. Germline V lookup: CDR1 MNHEY, CDR2 SMNVEV (reference sequence). CDR3 sequence: CATSREQGTNYEQYF. CDR3 coding DNA: TGTGCCACCTCGAGGGAACAGGGCACGAACTACGAGCAGTACTTC.

The V gene is TRBV5-1, the J gene TRBJ1-4, with TRBD1 as a possible D gene (6 bases). Trimming pared 3 bases from V and 8 bases from J, leaving 14 bases between. This CDR3 is built from 14 residues. CDR1 SGHRS and CDR2 YFSETQ come from the germline V gene. CDR3 coding DNA: TGCGCCAGCAGCTCTACAGGGATTGGCGAAAAACTGTTTTTT. Protein: CASSSTGIGEKLFF.

The CDR3 sequence is CASSTSGGPTGELFF. DNA for the CDR3: TGTGCCAGCAGCACCAGCGGGGGCCCCACCGGGGAGCTGTTTTTT. This sequence joins TRBV6-5 and TRBJ2-2, with TRBD2 matching over 8 bases. This CDR3 spans 15 amino acids. CDR1 is MNHEY and CDR2 is SVGAGI in the germline V gene. V gave up 6 bases and J gave up 4 bases; unmatched junction bases: 7.

CDR3 coding DNA: TGTGCCAGCAGCGTAAGCGGCGGTGGTGCAGATACGCAGTATTTT. This codes for CASSVSGGGADTQYF. The chain couples TRBV9 to TRBJ2-3; D may be TRBD2 (5 bases). V was trimmed by 1 base and J by 4 bases, leaving 13 bases between them. CDR3 size: 15 residues. Germline V CDR1 and CDR2: SGDLS, YYNGEE.

The chain joins TRBV7-2 to TRBJ2-1; TRBD2 might be the D (5 bases). Germline CDR1 and CDR2: SGHTA and FQGNSA. The CDR3 totals 13 residues. Trimming shortened V by 3 bases and J by 4 bases, and 7 bases separated the two germline ends. CDR3 sequence: CASSFGIYNEQFF. The DNA for the CDR3 is TGTGCCAGCAGCTTCGGGATTTACAATGAGCAGTTCTTC.

The chain employs TRBV7-9 and TRBJ1-4; D call uncertain. V dropped 2 bases and J dropped 8 bases, with 9 bases sitting between them. Germline values: CDR1 SEHNR, CDR2 FQNEAQ (reference sequence). This CDR3 has 13 residues. CDR3: CASSLRLGEKLFF. CDR3 coding DNA: TGTGCCAGCAGCTTAAGACTTGGCGAAAAACTGTTTTTT.

V gene TRBV19 combines with J gene TRBJ2-1, with 7 bases identical to TRBD2. The CDR3 extends over 17 amino acids. Losses at the gene ends were 1 base for V and 1 base for J; bases not matched to a gene: 7. Germline V gene data show CDR1 as LNHDA and CDR2 as SQIVND (reference sequence). The CDR3 DNA is TGTGCCAGTAGTATAGCTGGTAGCGGGCGATCCTACAATGAGCAGTTCTTC. Translated, it gives CASSIAGSGRSYNEQFF.

The CDR3 spells CASSINREKLFF. The CDR3 coding sequence is TGTGCCAGCAGTATAAACAGGGAAAAACTGTTTTTT. This chain joins TRBV27 and TRBJ1-4; a possible D gene is TRBD1 (5 bases). Germline lookup yields CDR1 MNHEY and CDR2 SMNVEV (reference sequence). This CDR3 region has 12 residues. V lost 5 bases and J 8 bases, leaving 9 bases between the germline ends.

V and J are TRBV9 and TRBJ2-5; 9 bases agree with TRBD1. V trimming: 4 bases; J trimming: 5 bases; junction bases outside the gene matches: 9. The CDR3 has 15 residues. Per germline, CDR1 SGDLS and CDR2 YYNGEE. DNA of the CDR3: TGTGCCAGCAGCTCATCACAGGGGGCGCGGGAGACCCAGTACTTC. Translation: CASSSSQGARETQYF. The full variable domain, completed using reference TRBV9 and TRBJ2-5, is DSGVTQTPKHLITATGQRVTLRCSPRSGDLSVYWYQQSLDQGLQFLIQYYNGEERAKGNILERFSAQQFPDLHSELNLSSLELGDSALYFCASSSSQGARETQYFGPGTRLLVL.

The chain couples TRBV5-1 to TRBJ2-5; the match to TRBD2 covers 7 bases. Losses at the gene ends were 4 bases for V and 1 base for J; bases not matched to a gene: 10. CDR3 size: 16 residues. Looked up from germline, CDR1 is SGHRS and CDR2 is YFSETQ. CDR3 sequence (DNA): TGCGCCAGCAGCCTCCTGGCGCTAGCGGTCCAAGAGACCCAGTACTTC. It translates to CASSLLALAVQETQYF. The entire variable domain, with the rest obtained from reference TRBV5-1 and TRBJ2-5, is as follows: KAGVTQTPRYLIKTRGQQVTLSCSPISGHRSVSWYQQTPGQGLQFLFEYFSETQRNKGNFPGRFSGRQFSNSRSEMNVSTLELGDSALYLCASSLLALAVQETQYFGPGTRLLVL.

V is TRBV6-1 and J is TRBJ2-4; D is unresolved. CDR1 and CDR2 (germline): MNHNS, SASEGT. The ends were cut back, 0 bases at V and 6 bases at J, with 12 bases in the middle. This CDR3 has 15 amino acids. This chain's CDR3 is CASSEAKTPLNIQYF. CDR3 nucleotide sequence: TGTGCCAGCAGTGAAGCGAAGACTCCCTTAAACATTCAGTACTTC.